The T cell receptor (beta chain) under discussion was sequenced for a study of T-cell reconstitution after alpha-beta-depleted transplantation in children listed by TCRdb under 2016. Regarding the research as a whole: Using TCR repertoire profiling, the study quantitatively followed how T-cell immune reconstitution unfolded in children after TCRalphabeta/CD19-depleted allogeneic hematopoietic cell transplantation.

Counted from cysteine to phenylalanine, this CDR3 has 15 amino acids. Kept here is only the CDR3 DNA, which spans 45 bases and is read in frame from base 1. CDR1 and CDR2, looked up from the germline V gene (reference sequence), are SEHNR and FQNEAQ. The junction carries 14 bases between V and J, which are trimmed by 5 bases and 1 base respectively. Per the publication, the treatment or condition label means: allogeneic hematopoietic cell transplantation with graft depleted of TCRalphabeta T cells and CD19 B cells. Transplant recipients were children who received TCRalphabeta/CD19-depleted allogeneic hematopoietic cell grafts. The full study reports these points: Apparently early alphabetaT-cell count recovery about two months after transplant reportedly relied on only several hundred rapidly expanded clones derived from non-depleted graft cells. Over the following months the frequencies of hyperexpanded clones went down, and after one year T-cell counts and TCRbeta diversity were mostly credited to newly produced T cells. In some patients, the high TCRbeta diversity seen at day 60 was put down to recipient T cells and intrathymic progenitors that had survived conditioning.

This clonotype was seen ten or more times. Its recognized antigen is unknown. Within one base of it there is no much larger clone, and no base qualities were kept. The library was generated by PCR. The sequencer listed for this sample is Illumina HiSeq 2500. Molecular barcoding was employed in the preparation of TCR libraries, with unique molecular identifiers being used to normalize TCRbeta repertoire quantification. The public reads were quality trimmed at Q25 with fastp and then assembled into clones with MiXCR by TCRdb, keeping productive beta chains. A single entry per CDR3 protein holds the most common genes and DNA from its merged rows. The sample table lists nearly 200,000 distinct CDR3 sequences, roughly 6.3% of them with a count of one. The ten largest make up approximately 4.1% of the sample.

The sample consisted of PBMCs, taken before TCRalphabeta/CD19-depleted stem cell transplant. The clonotype comes from a girl younger than two with combined immunodeficiency, due to receive a stem cell transplant. The chain is made from TRBV7-9 and TRBJ1-2, with the D gene not confidently named. The nucleotide sequence is given as TGTGCCAGCAGCCCGCTTGTTGGTCTTAACTATGGCTACACCTTC. The translation is CASSPLVGLNYGYTF. The CDR3 plus the reference TRBV7-9 and TRBJ1-2 genes for the other parts give the full variable domain: DTGVSQNPRHKITKRGQNVTFRCDPISEHNRLYWYRQTLGQGPEFLTYFQNEAQLEKSRLLSDRFSAERPKGSFSTLEIQRTEQGDSAMYLCASSPLVGLNYGYTFGSGTRLTVV.